This T cell receptor beta chain was recorded in a study of molecular identifiers for immune sequencing clone quantification. Findings of the study overall: More than 98% of effector molecules, versus under 1% of naive-cell molecules, belonged to clones above 20 RNA copies.

Via MiXCR, TCRdb re-called the PCR reads, giving one row per CDR3 protein. The sample has some 680,000 distinct CDR3 sequences; about 25% are singletons. This clonotype was seen repeatedly, ten times or more. The antigen remains unidentified. The receptor's source is a human donor in good health. Some libraries in this study had Jurkat cell RNA spiked in. What was sequenced was naive CD8+ T cells from blood, with Jurkat cell RNA spiked in. Subset described: FACS-sorted CD8+CD4-CCR7+CD45RA+ naive T cells.

The CDR3 DNA is TGTGCCAGCAGTTACACCCGTATGGAAGGGAAGCAGTACTTC. Residues: CASSYTRMEGKQYF. The chain has TRBV6-2 or TRBV6-3 and TRBJ2-7; D gene uncertain. Trimming removed 2 bases from V and 8 bases from J, with 16 bases in between. Per germline, CDR1 MNHEY and CDR2 SVGEGT. This CDR3 comprises 14 residues.